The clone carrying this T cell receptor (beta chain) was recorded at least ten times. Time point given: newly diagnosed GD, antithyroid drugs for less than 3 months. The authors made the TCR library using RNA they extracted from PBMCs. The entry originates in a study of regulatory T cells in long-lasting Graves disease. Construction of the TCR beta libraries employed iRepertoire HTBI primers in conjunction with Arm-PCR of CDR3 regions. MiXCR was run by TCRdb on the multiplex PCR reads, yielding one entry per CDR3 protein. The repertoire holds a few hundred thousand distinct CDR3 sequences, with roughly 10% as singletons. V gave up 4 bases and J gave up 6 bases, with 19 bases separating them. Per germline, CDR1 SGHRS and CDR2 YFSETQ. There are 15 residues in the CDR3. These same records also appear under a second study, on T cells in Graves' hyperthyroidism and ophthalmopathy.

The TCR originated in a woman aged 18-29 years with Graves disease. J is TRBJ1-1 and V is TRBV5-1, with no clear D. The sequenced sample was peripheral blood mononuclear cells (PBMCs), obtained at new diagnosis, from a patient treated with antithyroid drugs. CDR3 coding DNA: TGCGCCAGCAGCCCCCGGACGGCGTTCGGATCTGAAGCTTTCTTT. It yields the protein CASSPRTAFGSEAFF.